Following are 23 T cell receptor beta chains from one sample sequenced in a study of T-cell reconstitution after alpha-beta-depleted transplantation in children. Preparation of the TCRbeta library used unique molecular identifiers. TCRdb passed the PCR reads through MiXCR, listing each CDR3 protein once. The sample carries about 420,000 distinct CDR3 sequences, roughly 10% recorded once. The sample was PBMCs from the stem cell graft donor, taken from the stem cell graft. The receptors come from a human donor who donated a stem cell graft to a child with acute myeloid leukemia.

The CDR3 loop reads CASNRQGSNTGELFF. Here the CDR3 DNA reads TGTGCCAGCAACCGACAGGGGTCGAACACCGGGGAGCTGTTTTTT. The rearrangement uses TRBV7-8 and TRBJ2-2, with 8 nucleotides matching TRBD1. Germline V gene lookup returns CDR1 SGHVS and CDR2 FQNEAQ. The CDR3 has 15 amino acids. The J segment lost 0 bases and the V segment lost 7 bases, leaving 4 bases of the junction unmatched.

The chain is built from TRBV18 and TRBJ1-1, with D perhaps matching TRBD1 (5 bases). CDR1 and CDR2 from the germline V gene are KGHSH and LQKENI. Trimming stripped 1 base from V and 0 bases from J, with 12 bases between. The length of the CDR3 is 16 residues. The CDR3: CASSPRSPTVNTEAFF. The CDR3 DNA follows: TGTGCCAGCTCACCACGTTCCCCGACAGTGAACACTGAAGCTTTCTTT.

This clonotype was found many times. This chain joins TRBV20-1 and TRBJ1-1; 7 bases match TRBD1. Unmatched junction bases numbered 4, after V lost 3 bases and J lost 6 bases. The CDR3 runs to 12 residues. CDR1 DFQATT and CDR2 SNEGSKA come from the germline V gene (reference sequence). CDR3 sequence: CSASRDRAEAFF. CDR3 in DNA: TGCAGTGCTAGCCGGGACAGAGCTGAAGCTTTCTTT.

DNA for the CDR3: TGCAGTGCTTACCAAGCGGGAGCGGGGGAGCAGTACTTC. This translates into CSAYQAGAGEQYF. The chain recombines TRBV20-1 with TRBJ2-7, with 8 bases fitting TRBD2. Looked up from germline, CDR1 is DFQATT and CDR2 is SNEGSKA (reference sequence). The junction had 10 bases not matched to a gene; V was cut back by 5 bases and J by 7 bases. The CDR3 runs to 13 residues.

J is TRBJ1-6 and V is TRBV20-1; 10 bases fit TRBD1. CDR1 DFQATT and CDR2 SNEGSKA come from the germline V gene (reference sequence). The CDR3 has 15 amino acids. Unmatched junction bases numbered 5, after V lost 0 bases and J lost 9 bases. The CDR3 loop is CSARDRDRGGSPLHF. Written as DNA, the CDR3 is TGCAGTGCTAGAGATCGGGACAGGGGAGGTTCACCCCTCCACTTT.

This clonotype was picked up many times. This chain connects TRBV14 to TRBJ2-5; a weak D match, TRBD1 (5 bases). V was trimmed by 4 bases and J by 5 bases, leaving 17 bases between them. The CDR3 is 15 residues long. The germline V gene has CDR1 SGHDN and CDR2 FVKESK. This CDR3 reads CASSRYFGARETQYF. DNA of the CDR3: TGTGCCAGCAGCCGCTATTTTGGGGCCCGGGAGACCCAGTACTTC.

A few counts support this clonotype. The chain employs TRBV6-5 and TRBJ2-2; D uncertain. This CDR3 has 15 amino acids. CDR1 is MNHEY, CDR2 SVGAGI, per germline. Trimming took off 4 bases at V and 1 base at J, with 10 bases between the two ends. The CDR3 DNA follows: TGTGCCAGCAGTTGGAGAGCCTTGAACACCGGGGAGCTGTTTTTT. This codes for CASSWRALNTGELFF.

This clonotype occurred a few times. The rearrangement uses TRBV5-1 and TRBJ2-2, with TRBD1 matching 11 bases. The germline V gene has CDR1 SGHRS and CDR2 YFSETQ. Germline trimming cut 3 bases from V and 7 bases from J; bases unmatched to any gene: 2. The CDR3 totals 14 residues. The CDR3 nucleotides are TGCGCCAGCAGCTCGGACAGGGGGCGCGGGGAGCTGTTTTTT. Its translation is CASSSDRGRGELFF.

CDR3 protein: CATAGLGLHEQYF. Written as DNA, the CDR3 is TGTGCCACCGCAGGATTGGGGCTCCACGAGCAGTACTTC. V usage is TRBV24-1 and J usage is TRBJ2-7; a possible D gene is TRBD1 (5 bases). The length of the CDR3 is 13 residues. Trimming left V 9 bases short and J 5 bases short, with 16 bases between. Germline assignment: CDR1 KGHDR and CDR2 SFDVKD.

This clonotype was seen a handful of times. The chain uses TRBV29-1 and TRBJ2-1, with unresolved D. Trimming cost V 4 bases and J 7 bases, with 14 bases left between them. Germline-derived CDR1 and CDR2 are SQVTM and ANQGSEA. This CDR3 has 13 residues. DNA for the CDR3: TGCAGCGTTGGCTCGCTAGTTCTGAATGAGCAGTTCTTC. As protein: CSVGSLVLNEQFF.

This clonotype was recorded a few times. This chain connects TRBV29-1 to TRBJ2-1; 13 bases line up with TRBD2. V shed 4 bases and J 2 bases; nucleotides not matched to a gene: 2. The V gene's germline CDR1 is SQVTM and CDR2 ANQGSEA. This CDR3 spans 15 amino acids. In nucleotides, the CDR3 is TGCAGCGTTGCCGGGACTAGCGGGACCTACAATGAGCAGTTCTTC. Amino acids: CSVAGTSGTYNEQFF.

This clonotype turned up a few times. V and J are TRBV7-2 and TRBJ1-6, with D perhaps matching TRBD1 (6 bases). The CDR3 contains 15 residues. Germline V gene data show CDR1 as SGHTA and CDR2 as FQGNSA. V lost 1 base to trimming and J lost 9 bases, with 13 bases between them. The CDR3 spells CASSLDQGGFSPLHF. The DNA for the CDR3 is TGTGCCAGCAGCTTAGACCAAGGGGGTTTTTCACCCCTCCACTTT.

This clonotype was picked up a small number of times. The chain uses TRBV5-1 and TRBJ2-7; the D is unclear. This CDR3 is 14 amino acids long. Trimming shortened V by 3 bases and J by 2 bases, and 12 bases separated the two germline ends. From germline, CDR1 is SGHRS and CDR2 YFSETQ. The CDR3 bases are TGCGCCAGCAGCTCCAGACATCGACCCTACGAGCAGTACTTC. It codes for CASSSRHRPYEQYF.

In this sample, this clonotype turned up many times. This chain links TRBV12-3 or TRBV12-4 with TRBJ2-1, with a weak D call TRBD1 (5 bases). Trimming removed 6 bases from V and 1 base from J, with 13 bases in between. This CDR3 comprises 15 residues. CDR3 in amino acids: CASSLGSGSYNEQFF. DNA for the CDR3: TGTGCCAGCAGCCTGGGGTCAGGGTCCTACAATGAGCAGTTCTTC.

This clonotype was seen a few times. The rearrangement links TRBV29-1 to TRBJ2-3; tentatively, D is TRBD1 or TRBD2 (6 bases each). The CDR3 contains 14 residues. Trimming took off 2 bases at V and 0 bases at J, with 9 bases between the two ends. CDR1 SQVTM and CDR2 ANQGSEA come from the germline V gene. CDR3 sequence: CSVETGASTDTQYF. The CDR3 nucleotides are TGCAGCGTTGAAACGGGGGCTAGCACAGATACGCAGTATTTT.

The gene calls are TRBV20-1 and TRBJ2-3; 9 bases are a match to TRBD2. CDR3 length: 17 amino acids. V was clipped by 0 bases and J by 0 bases; unmatched bases: 7. Germline loops: CDR1 DFQATT, CDR2 SNEGSKA (reference sequence). This CDR3 is CSAREPKTSGSTDTQYF. The CDR3 bases are TGCAGTGCTAGAGAACCGAAGACTAGCGGCAGCACAGATACGCAGTATTTT.

This clonotype was picked up one time. The V gene is TRBV3-1, the J gene TRBJ2-5; the match to TRBD2 covers 10 bases. The J segment lost 7 bases and the V segment lost 11 bases, leaving 16 bases of the junction unmatched. Looked up from germline, CDR1 is LGHDT and CDR2 is YNNKEL (reference sequence). The CDR3 has 15 residues. Written as DNA, the CDR3 is TGTGCCTCCACCCAAGCTAAGGAGCGGGGGGGGACCCAGTACTTC. Residues: CASTQAKERGGTQYF.

The chain employs TRBV10-2 and TRBJ2-3, with 7 bases fitting TRBD2. V lost 4 bases, J lost 1 base, and 5 bases stayed unmatched. Germline assignment: CDR1 WSHSY and CDR2 SAAADI. This CDR3 contains 15 residues. The CDR3 nucleotides are TGCGCCAGCAGTGGAAGACTAGCTGGCACAGATACGCAGTATTTT. Amino acids: CASSGRLAGTDTQYF.

This clonotype is a singleton in its sample. The chain has TRBV19 and TRBJ1-2; no reliable D call. Germline CDR1 and CDR2: LNHDA and SQIVND (reference sequence). The V end was cut by 3 bases, the J end by 7 bases, with 12 bases between. The CDR3 spans 13 residues. CDR3 nucleotides: TGTGCCAGTAGTATTGATCGCCTCGGTGGCTACACCTTC. Translated: CASSIDRLGGYTF.

The chain links TRBV20-1 to TRBJ1-1; 7 bases are shared with TRBD1. CDR1 and CDR2 from the germline V gene are DFQATT and SNEGSKA (reference sequence). Trimming removed 6 bases from V and 1 base from J; junction bases left unmatched: 8. The CDR3 is 14 residues long. CDR3 loop: CSARDSPWNTEAFF. The DNA of the CDR3 is TGCAGTGCCAGGGACAGCCCATGGAACACTGAAGCTTTCTTT.

This clonotype was counted ten times or more. The V call is TRBV20-1, the J call TRBJ2-7; maybe TRBD1 (6 bases). Germline CDR1 reads DFQATT; CDR2 reads SNEGSKA (reference sequence). The ends were cut back, 1 base at V and 3 bases at J, with 7 bases in the middle. The CDR3 loop spans 12 amino acids. CDR3 sequence: CSARAGVYEQYF. DNA of the CDR3: TGCAGTGCTAGAGCAGGGGTCTACGAGCAGTACTTC.

The sample holds a few counts of this clonotype. This chain uses TRBV2 with TRBJ2-7; D is undetermined. Between the trimmed V and J ends, which lost 7 bases and 5 bases, there was a span of 15 bases. The CDR3 loop spans 13 amino acids. The germline V gene has CDR1 SNHLY and CDR2 FYNNEI. The CDR3 nucleotides are TGTGCCAGCAAGGTGACGCGAAACCACGAGCAGTACTTC. Translation gives CASKVTRNHEQYF.

The chain combines TRBV4-1 with TRBJ2-7; 10 bases fit TRBD2. Looked up from germline, CDR1 is MGHRA and CDR2 is YSYEKL. The CDR3 loop spans 16 amino acids. V was clipped by 3 bases and J by 3 bases; unmatched bases: 8. Here the CDR3 reads CASSHDQGLAHYEQYF. Here the CDR3 DNA reads TGCGCCAGCAGCCATGACCAGGGACTAGCGCACTACGAGCAGTACTTC.